Below, one T cell receptor (beta chain) is given with its context. CDR3 length: 12 residues. V was pared by 2 bases and J by 8 bases, with 6 bases between. Germline V gene lookup returns CDR1 LNHNV and CDR2 YYDKDF (reference sequence). Assay: immunoSEQ multiplex PCR; the TCRdb copy retains only in-frame clones and omits some. The table records 150,000 to 200,000 clones, 70% to 90% of them present only once. The sample belongs to a study of blood T cell repertoires in COVID-19. The sample taken for sequencing was peripheral blood. This clonotype originated in a man aged 40-50 years with acute or convalescent COVID-19. The V call is TRBV15, the J call TRBJ1-4, with a tentative D call TRBD1 (5 bases). The CDR3 loop reads CATSRRGEKLFF. CDR3 nucleotide sequence: TGTGCCACCAGCAGACGGGGGGAAAAACTGTTTTTT.